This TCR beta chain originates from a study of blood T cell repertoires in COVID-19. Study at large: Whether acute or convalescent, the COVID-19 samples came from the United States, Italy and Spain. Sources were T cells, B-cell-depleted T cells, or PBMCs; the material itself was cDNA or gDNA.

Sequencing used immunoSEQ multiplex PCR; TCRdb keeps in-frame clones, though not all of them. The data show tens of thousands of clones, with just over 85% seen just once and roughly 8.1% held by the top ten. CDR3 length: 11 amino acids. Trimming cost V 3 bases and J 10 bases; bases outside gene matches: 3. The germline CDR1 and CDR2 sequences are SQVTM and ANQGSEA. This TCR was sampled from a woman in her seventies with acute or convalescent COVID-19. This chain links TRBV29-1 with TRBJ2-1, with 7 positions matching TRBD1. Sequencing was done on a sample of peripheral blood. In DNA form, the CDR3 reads TGCAGCGTTGATACGGACAGGGAGCAGTTCTTC. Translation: CSVDTDREQFF.